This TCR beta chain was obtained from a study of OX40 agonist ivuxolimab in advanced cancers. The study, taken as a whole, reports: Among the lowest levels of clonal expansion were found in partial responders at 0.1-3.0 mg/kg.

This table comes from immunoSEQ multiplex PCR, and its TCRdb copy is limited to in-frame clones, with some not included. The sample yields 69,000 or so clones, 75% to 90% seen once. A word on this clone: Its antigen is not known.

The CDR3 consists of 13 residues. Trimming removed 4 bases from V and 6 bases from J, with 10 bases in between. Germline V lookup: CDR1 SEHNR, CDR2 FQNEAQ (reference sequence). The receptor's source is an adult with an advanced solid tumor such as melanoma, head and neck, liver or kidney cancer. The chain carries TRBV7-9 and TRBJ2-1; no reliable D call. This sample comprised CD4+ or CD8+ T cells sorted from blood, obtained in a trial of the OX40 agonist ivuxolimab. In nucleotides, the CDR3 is TGTGCCAGCAGCTATAACTCCCTCAATGAGCAGTTCTTC. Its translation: CASSYNSLNEQFF. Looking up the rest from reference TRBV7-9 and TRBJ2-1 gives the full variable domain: DTGVSQNPRHKITKRGQNVTFRCDPISEHNRLYWYRQTLGQGPEFLTYFQNEAQLEKSRLLSDRFSAERPKGSFSTLEIQRTEQGDSAMYLCASSYNSLNEQFFGPGTRLTVL.